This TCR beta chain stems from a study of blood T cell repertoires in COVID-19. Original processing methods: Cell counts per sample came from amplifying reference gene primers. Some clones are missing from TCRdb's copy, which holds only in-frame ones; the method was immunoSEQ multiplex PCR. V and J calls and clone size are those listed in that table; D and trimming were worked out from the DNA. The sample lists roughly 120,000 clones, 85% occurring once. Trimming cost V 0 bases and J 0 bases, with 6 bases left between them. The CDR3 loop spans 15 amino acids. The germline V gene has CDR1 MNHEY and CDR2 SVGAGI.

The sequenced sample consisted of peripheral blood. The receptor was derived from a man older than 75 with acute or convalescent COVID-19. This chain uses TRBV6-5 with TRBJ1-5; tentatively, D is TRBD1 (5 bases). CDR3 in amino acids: CASSYSTASNQPQHF. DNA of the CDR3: TGTGCCAGCAGTTACTCGACAGCTAGCAATCAGCCCCAGCATTTT.